One and the same sample provided the 26 T cell receptor beta chains below, sequenced in a study of blood T cell repertoires in COVID-19. Sequencing used immunoSEQ multiplex PCR; TCRdb keeps in-frame clones, though not all of them. The table includes 300,000 to 350,000 clones, about 88% detected once. The sample taken for sequencing was PBMCs or T cells enriched from blood (not recorded which). These receptors were obtained from a woman aged 30 to 39 who had recovered from COVID-19.

The rearrangement joins TRBV5-6 to TRBJ1-4; the match to TRBD1 covers 9 bases. V was pared by 2 bases and J by 7 bases, with 3 bases of the junction left unmatched. Per germline, CDR1 SGHDT and CDR2 YYEEEE. The CDR3 sequence is 14 residues long. The CDR3 DNA follows: TGTGCCAGCAGCTTTGACAGGGGGAGTGAAAAACTGTTTTTT. Its translation is CASSFDRGSEKLFF.

This clone was recorded once. J is TRBJ1-1 and V is TRBV19; D not resolved. Per the germline V gene, CDR1 is LNHDA and CDR2 is SQIVND (reference sequence). CDR3 length: 15 residues. The V end lost 1 base, the J end lost 1 base, and 10 bases lay between the germline ends. CDR3 loop: CASSIGKAGNTEAFF. As DNA, the CDR3 is TGTGCCAGTAGTATAGGTAAGGCGGGGAACACTGAAGCTTTCTTT.

This chain links TRBV7-2 with TRBJ2-5, with unresolved D. V lost 3 bases and J lost 3, with 8 bases in between. The length of the CDR3 is 13 residues. The germline V gene encodes CDR1 SGHTA and CDR2 FQGNSA. The CDR3, as DNA: TGTGCCAGCAGCTTTAGCTTAGAAGAGACCCAGTACTTC. Its translation is CASSFSLEETQYF.

The chain links TRBV3-1 (or the pseudogene TRBV3-2) to TRBJ1-2; D may be TRBD1 (5 bases). Germline assignment: CDR1 LGHDT and CDR2 YNNKEL (reference sequence). This CDR3 has 15 residues. V lost 0 bases and J lost 4, with 12 bases in between. The DNA for the CDR3 is TGTGCCAGCAGCCAAGATAGGGGCCGGGTCTATGGCTACACCTTC. Its protein is CASSQDRGRVYGYTF.

The chain joins TRBV7-2 to TRBJ1-1; 8 positions agree with TRBD1. The CDR3 consists of 14 residues. The V segment lost 5 bases and the J segment 1 base; nucleotides outside the gene matches: 3. Germline assignment: CDR1 SGHTA and CDR2 FQGNSA. The CDR3 DNA sequence: TGTGCCAGCAGCGGCGACAGGGGGAACACTGAAGCTTTCTTT. Translation gives CASSGDRGNTEAFF.

The chain joins TRBV6-2 or TRBV6-3 to TRBJ1-1; D unresolved. Germline values: CDR1 MNHEY, CDR2 SVGEGT. V lost 5 bases to trimming and J lost 5 bases, with 6 bases between them. CDR3 length: 11 amino acids. The chain's CDR3 is CASSVLTEAFF. The CDR3 bases are TGTGCCAGCAGTGTACTGACTGAAGCTTTCTTT.

V is TRBV25-1 and J is TRBJ1-1, with no clear D. This CDR3 has 12 amino acids. The V gene lost 4 bases and the J gene lost 4 bases, with 7 bases spanning the gap. Germline CDR1 and CDR2: MGHDK and SYGVNS. This CDR3 is CASSVSLTEAFF. CDR3 coding DNA: TGTGCCAGCAGTGTGAGCCTCACTGAAGCTTTCTTT. The full variable domain, completed using reference TRBV25-1 and TRBJ1-1, is EADIYQTPRYLVIGTGKKITLECSQTMGHDKMYWYQQDPGMELHLIHYSYGVNSTEKGDLSSESTVSRIRTEHFPLTLESARPSHTSQYLCASSVSLTEAFFGQGTRLTVV.

This clone appeared once. J is TRBJ1-2 and V is TRBV30, with 7 bases matching TRBD1. This CDR3 has 13 amino acids. V trimming: 7 bases; J trimming: 8 bases; junction bases outside the gene matches: 13. Looked up from germline, CDR1 is GTSNPN and CDR2 is SVGIG (reference sequence). The CDR3 DNA reads as TGTGCCTCGGAGACAGGGCGGTTGGGGGGCTACACCTTC. Translated: CASETGRLGGYTF. The whole variable domain, remainder taken from reference TRBV30 and TRBJ1-2, is SQTIHQWPATLVQPVGSPLSLECTVEGTSNPNLYWYRQAAGRGLQLLFYSVGIGQISSEVPQNLSASRPQDRQFILSSKKLLLSDSGFYLCASETGRLGGYTFGSGTRLTVV.

The J gene is TRBJ1-6, the V gene TRBV28, with D tentatively TRBD1 (5 bases). This CDR3 is 15 amino acids long. Germline V gene data show CDR1 as MDHEN and CDR2 as SYDVKM. V lost 2 bases and J 5 bases, leaving 10 bases between the germline ends. This CDR3 reads CASSLQGEDNSPLHF. The DNA for the CDR3 is TGTGCCAGCAGTTTACAGGGTGAAGATAATTCACCCCTCCACTTT.

CDR3 coding DNA: TGTGCCAGCAGTCCACCCTTTAGCGGGGGGGACAATGAGCAGTTCTTC. It yields the protein CASSPPFSGGDNEQFF. This sequence joins TRBV28 and TRBJ2-1; 11 positions agree with TRBD2. CDR1 is MDHEN, CDR2 SYDVKM, per germline. The V gene end was trimmed by 5 bases and the J gene end by 5 bases; junction bases not matched to a gene: 8. This CDR3 is 16 amino acids long.

The V and J genes are TRBV6-6 and TRBJ2-5; TRBD1 matches 9 bases. Germline values: CDR1 MNHNY, CDR2 SVGAGI (reference sequence). Germline trimming cut 7 bases from V and 2 bases from J; bases unmatched to any gene: 11. This CDR3 has 16 amino acids. The CDR3 sequence is CASNYPGQGVQETQYF. CDR3 in DNA: TGTGCCAGCAACTACCCGGGACAGGGTGTACAAGAGACCCAGTACTTC.

The chain links TRBV10-1 to TRBJ1-1; 7 positions match TRBD1. There are 14 residues in the CDR3. The J segment lost 4 bases and the V segment lost 6 bases, leaving 8 bases of the junction unmatched. CDR1 is WNHNN, CDR2 SYGVQD, per germline (reference sequence). The CDR3 DNA reads TGCGCCAGCAGGGCTACAGGGGCGAGCACTGAAGCTTTCTTT. Encoded protein: CASRATGASTEAFF.

The chain couples TRBV13 to TRBJ2-1, with 10 bases identical to TRBD2. CDR1 and CDR2 (germline): PRHDT, FYEKMQ (reference sequence). V dropped 4 bases and J dropped 8; count of bases not matched to a gene: 11. This CDR3 contains 16 residues. The CDR3 DNA reads as TGTGCCAGCAGCTCCTCCCGTAGCGGGGGGACGGATGAGCAGTTCTTC. Translating gives CASSSSRSGGTDEQFF.

This chain links TRBV6-5 with TRBJ1-4; maybe TRBD1 (5 bases). The CDR3 totals 15 residues. V was clipped by 2 bases and J by 7 bases, with 14 bases between them. Germline CDR1 and CDR2: MNHEY and SVGAGI. The CDR3, as DNA: TGTGCCAGCAGTTACACCAGGGCCCTAGGTGAAAAACTGTTTTTT. It codes for CASSYTRALGEKLFF.

V usage is TRBV28 and J usage is TRBJ1-6, with 7 bases aligning to TRBD1. The CDR3 spans 14 residues. V shed 6 bases, J shed 10 bases, and the junction held 9 bases outside the gene matches. Germline V gene data show CDR1 as MDHEN and CDR2 as SYDVKM. The CDR3 DNA reads as TGTGCCAGCAGACCTGACAGGGTGTCGTCACCCCTCCACTTT. This encodes CASRPDRVSSPLHF.

J is TRBJ1-2 and V is TRBV27; D unclear. V lost 3 bases and J lost 0, with 14 bases in between. CDR1 and CDR2 (germline): MNHEY, SMNVEV (reference sequence). This CDR3 region has 16 residues. In DNA form, the CDR3 reads TGTGCCAGCAGTTTCCCCCGGACTGTAGCTAACTATGGCTACACCTTC. Translating it yields CASSFPRTVANYGYTF.

The chain combines TRBV27 with TRBJ1-1; weak D call: TRBD1 (6 bases). The CDR3 covers 12 residues. Per the germline V gene, CDR1 is MNHEY and CDR2 is SMNVEV (reference sequence). Trimming left V 8 bases short and J 4 bases short, with 11 bases between. CDR3 protein: CASGGRSTEAFF. DNA for the CDR3: TGTGCCAGCGGGGGCAGGAGCACTGAAGCTTTCTTT.

The rearrangement joins TRBV28 to TRBJ2-7; 8 bases fit TRBD1. Trimming took 4 bases from V and 3 from J; bases not matched to a gene: 8. The CDR3 runs 15 residues. CDR1 and CDR2 from the germline V gene are MDHEN and SYDVKM. In DNA, the CDR3 is TGTGCCAGCAGTTCAGCAGGGGGCGGCTACTACGAGCAGTACTTC. Encoded protein: CASSSAGGGYYEQYF. The full variable domain, completed using reference TRBV28 and TRBJ2-7, is DVKVTQSSRYLVKRTGEKVFLECVQDMDHENMFWYRQDPGLGLRLIYFSYDVKMKEKGDIPEGYSVSREKKERFSLILESASTNQTSMYLCASSSAGGGYYEQYFGPGTRLTVT.

J is TRBJ1-4 and V is TRBV19; unclear D gene. In germline, CDR1 is LNHDA, CDR2 SQIVND (reference sequence). V lost 6 bases and J 8 bases, leaving 10 bases between the germline ends. The CDR3 is 12 residues long. The CDR3 loop is CASSTRGEKLFF. DNA of the CDR3: TGTGCCAGTAGCACACGCGGGGAAAAACTGTTTTTT. Complete variable domain (other parts from reference TRBV19 and TRBJ1-4): DGGITQSPKYLFRKEGQNVTLSCEQNLNHDAMYWYRQDPGQGLRLIYYSQIVNDFQKGDIAEGYSVSREKKESFPLTVTSAQKNPTAFYLCASSTRGEKLFFGSGTQLSVL.

This clone showed up just a few times. The chain is built from TRBV28 and TRBJ2-7; TRBD1 might be the D (6 bases). CDR3 length: 14 residues. V was pared by 4 bases and J by 5 bases, with 15 bases between. In germline, CDR1 is MDHEN, CDR2 SYDVKM. The CDR3 region is CASSSYRAEDEQYF. The CDR3 DNA follows: TGTGCCAGCAGTTCCTACAGGGCGGAGGACGAGCAGTACTTC.

V is TRBV29-1 and J is TRBJ2-3; 7 nucleotides line up with TRBD2. The V gene's germline CDR1 is SQVTM and CDR2 ANQGSEA. J lost 2 bases, V lost 1 base, and 3 bases had no gene match. There are 14 residues in the CDR3. CDR3 DNA: TGCAGCGTTGAAGGGGGGGGAATCACAGATACGCAGTATTTT. Its protein product is CSVEGGGITDTQYF.

CDR3 amino acids: CASSQGQLGNTIYF. The CDR3 DNA sequence: TGTGCCAGCAGCCAGGGACAGCTAGGAAACACCATATATTTT. This rearrangement joins TRBV3-1 (or the pseudogene TRBV3-2) to TRBJ1-3; 7 bases agree with TRBD1. This CDR3 region has 14 residues. Germline values: CDR1 LGHDT, CDR2 YNNKEL (reference sequence). V gave up 3 bases and J gave up 4 bases; unmatched junction bases: 3.

This sequence joins TRBV2 and TRBJ1-5; tentatively, D is TRBD1 (5 bases). Germline assignment: CDR1 SNHLY and CDR2 FYNNEI. The CDR3 runs 14 residues. V lost 1 base and J lost 7, with 11 bases in between. The DNA of the CDR3 is TGTGCCAGCAGTGAAGGTTACGGGGGACAGCCCCAGCATTTT. Translating gives CASSEGYGGQPQHF.

The chain joins TRBV5-4 to TRBJ1-4, with 12 bases fitting TRBD1. Per the germline V gene, CDR1 is SGHNT and CDR2 is YYREEE (reference sequence). V dropped 3 bases and J dropped 3; count of bases not matched to a gene: 3. CDR3 size: 16 residues. This CDR3 reads CASSSGQGASNEKLFF. The CDR3 nucleotides are TGTGCCAGCAGCTCGGGACAGGGGGCGTCTAATGAAAAACTGTTTTTT. Supplemented by reference TRBV5-4 and TRBJ1-4, the full variable domain reads ETGVTQSPTHLIKTRGQQVTLRCSSQSGHNTVSWYQQALGQGPQFIFQYYREEENGRGNFPPRFSGLQFPNYSSELNVNALELDDSALYLCASSSGQGASNEKLFFGSGTQLSVL.

This clone has just one count. The rearrangement joins TRBV28 to TRBJ1-4; tentative D call: TRBD1 (5 bases). CDR3 length equals 14 residues. The V gene lost 3 bases and the J gene lost 3 bases, with 8 bases spanning the gap. Germline V gene sequence: CDR1 MDHEN, CDR2 SYDVKM. CDR3 sequence reads: CASSLGGSNEKLFF. The CDR3 bases are TGTGCCAGCAGTTTGGGGGGGTCTAATGAAAAACTGTTTTTT.

The chain recombines TRBV10-3 with TRBJ1-5, with D perhaps matching TRBD1 (5 bases). V dropped 0 bases and J dropped 2 bases, with 11 bases sitting between them. In germline, CDR1 is ENHRY, CDR2 SYGVKD. The CDR3 has 16 residues. The CDR3 is CAISESRPRGNQPQHF. CDR3 nucleotide sequence: TGTGCCATCAGTGAGTCCCGTCCCAGGGGCAATCAGCCCCAGCATTTT.